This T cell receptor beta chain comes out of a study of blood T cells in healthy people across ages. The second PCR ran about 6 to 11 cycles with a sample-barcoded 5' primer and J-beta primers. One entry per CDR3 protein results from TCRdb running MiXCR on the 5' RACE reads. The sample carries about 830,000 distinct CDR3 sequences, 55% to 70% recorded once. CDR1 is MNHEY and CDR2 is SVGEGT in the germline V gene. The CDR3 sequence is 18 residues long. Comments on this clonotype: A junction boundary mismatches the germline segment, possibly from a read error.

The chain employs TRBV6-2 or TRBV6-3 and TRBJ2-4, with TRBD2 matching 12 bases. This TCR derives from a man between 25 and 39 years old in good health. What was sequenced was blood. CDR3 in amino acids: CASSYSLRLAGEESIQSF. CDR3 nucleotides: TGTGCCAGCAGTTACTCCTTGAGACTAGCGGGGGAAGAGAGCATTCAGTCCTTC.